The entry that follows covers one T cell receptor beta chain sequence. V lost 2 bases to trimming and J lost 2 bases, with 7 bases between them. CDR1 MDHEN and CDR2 SYDVKM come from the germline V gene. The CDR3 totals 14 residues. The protocol was immunoSEQ multiplex PCR, while the TCRdb copy is restricted to in-frame clones and leaves out a portion. The sample yields nearly 100,000 clones, roughly 84% seen once. This entry belongs to a study of blood T cell repertoires in COVID-19. Study background: T cells, B-cell-depleted T cells, or PBMCs supplied cDNA or gDNA.

The sequencing input was peripheral blood. The source is a woman aged 60-75 years with acute or convalescent COVID-19. This sequence joins TRBV28 and TRBJ2-1; weak D call: TRBD2 (5 bases). The CDR3 spells CASSLSGTYNEQFF. CDR3 sequence (DNA): TGTGCCAGCAGTTTAAGCGGAACCTACAATGAGCAGTTCTTC.